This T cell receptor (beta chain) was identified during a study of blood T cell repertoires in COVID-19. This table comes from immunoSEQ multiplex PCR, and its TCRdb copy is limited to in-frame clones, with some not included. Among 350,000 to 450,000 clones, 90% to 95% were seen once, and the ten largest hold just over 0.85%. Study members were between roughly 18 and 89 years old and lived in 20 to 30 US regions. The CDR3 sequence is 13 residues long. V gave up 0 bases and J gave up 6 bases, with 8 bases separating them. Germline V CDR1 and CDR2: SGHDT, YYEEEE. V usage is TRBV5-6 and J usage is TRBJ2-3; D is uncertain. The receptor was isolated from a woman aged 40 to 50 who had been exposed to COVID-19. The specimen was PBMCs or T cells enriched from blood (not recorded which). CDR3 sequence (DNA): TGTGCCAGCAGCTTGGCAGTACAGGATACGCAGTATTTT. Residues: CASSLAVQDTQYF.